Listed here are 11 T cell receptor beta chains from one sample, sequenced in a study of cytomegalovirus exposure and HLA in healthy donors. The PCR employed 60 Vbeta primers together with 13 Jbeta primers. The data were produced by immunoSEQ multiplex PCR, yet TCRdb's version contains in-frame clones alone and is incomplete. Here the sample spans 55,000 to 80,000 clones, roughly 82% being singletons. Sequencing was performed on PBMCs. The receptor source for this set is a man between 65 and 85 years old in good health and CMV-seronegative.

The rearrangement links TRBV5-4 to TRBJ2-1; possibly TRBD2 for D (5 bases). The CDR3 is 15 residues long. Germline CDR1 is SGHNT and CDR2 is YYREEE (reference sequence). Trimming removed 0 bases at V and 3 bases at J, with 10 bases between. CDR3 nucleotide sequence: TGTGCCAGCAGCTTGGTGTCAGACTACTACAATGAGCAGTTCTTC. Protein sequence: CASSLVSDYYNEQFF.

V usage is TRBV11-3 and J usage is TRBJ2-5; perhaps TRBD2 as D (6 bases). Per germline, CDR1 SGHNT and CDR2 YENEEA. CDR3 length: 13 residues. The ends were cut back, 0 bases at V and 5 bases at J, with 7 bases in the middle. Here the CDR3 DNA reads TGTGCCAGCAGCTTAGAGGAGGGGGAGACCCAGTACTTC. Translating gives CASSLEEGETQYF.

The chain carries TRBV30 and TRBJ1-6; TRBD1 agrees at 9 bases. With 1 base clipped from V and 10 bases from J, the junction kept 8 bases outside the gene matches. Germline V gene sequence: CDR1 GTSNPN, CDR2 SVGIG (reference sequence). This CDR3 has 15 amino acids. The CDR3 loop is CAWSAGQGRGSPLHF. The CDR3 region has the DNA TGTGCCTGGAGTGCGGGACAGGGAAGAGGATCACCCCTCCACTTT.

CDR3: CSVAGDSYYGYTF. In nucleotides, the CDR3 is TGCAGCGTTGCTGGGGACAGTTACTATGGCTACACCTTC. The V gene is TRBV29-1, the J gene TRBJ1-2, with TRBD1 identical over 7 bases. Germline lookup yields CDR1 SQVTM and CDR2 ANQGSEA. This CDR3 contains 13 residues. V lost 4 bases, J lost 3 bases, and 5 bases stayed unmatched.

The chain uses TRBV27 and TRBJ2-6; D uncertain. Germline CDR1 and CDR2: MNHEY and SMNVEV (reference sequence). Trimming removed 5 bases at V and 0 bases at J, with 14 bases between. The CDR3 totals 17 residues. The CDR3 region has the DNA TGTGCCAGCAGTCTACTACCCGTTTACTCTGGGGCCAACGTCCTGACTTTC. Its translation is CASSLLPVYSGANVLTF.

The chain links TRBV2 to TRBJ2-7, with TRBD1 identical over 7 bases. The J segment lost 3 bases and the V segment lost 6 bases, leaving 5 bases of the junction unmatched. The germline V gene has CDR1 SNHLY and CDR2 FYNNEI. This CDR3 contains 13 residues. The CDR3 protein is CASRGTAIYEQYF. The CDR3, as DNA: TGTGCCAGCAGGGGGACAGCTATCTACGAGCAGTACTTC.

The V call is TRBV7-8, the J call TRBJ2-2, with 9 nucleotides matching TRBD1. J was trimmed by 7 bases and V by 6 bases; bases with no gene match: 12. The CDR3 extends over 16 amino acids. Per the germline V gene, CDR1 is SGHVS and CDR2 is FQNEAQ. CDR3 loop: CASRRPGQGIVGELFF. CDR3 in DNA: TGTGCCAGCAGAAGACCGGGACAGGGCATTGTCGGGGAGCTGTTTTTT. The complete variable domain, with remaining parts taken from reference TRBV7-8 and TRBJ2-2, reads GAGVSQSPRYKVAKRGQDVALRCDPISGHVSLFWYQQALGQGPEFLTYFQNEAQLDKSGLPSDRFFAERPEGSVSTLKIQRTQQEDSAVYLCASRRPGQGIVGELFFGEGSRLTVL.

The CDR3 loop is CASSRTGNTYNEQFF. The CDR3 DNA is TGTGCCAGCAGCCGGACAGGTAATACCTACAATGAGCAGTTCTTC. The chain links TRBV6-5 to TRBJ2-1; 7 bases fit TRBD1. CDR1 and CDR2 from the germline V gene are MNHEY and SVGAGI. The CDR3 is made up of 15 amino acids. The junction had 7 bases not matched to a gene; V was cut back by 6 bases and J by 2 bases.

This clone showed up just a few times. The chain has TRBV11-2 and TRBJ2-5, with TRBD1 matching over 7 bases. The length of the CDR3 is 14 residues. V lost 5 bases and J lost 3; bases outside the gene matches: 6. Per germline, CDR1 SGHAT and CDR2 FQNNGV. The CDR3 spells CASSRQGLEETQYF. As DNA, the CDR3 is TGTGCCAGCAGCAGACAGGGTTTGGAAGAGACCCAGTACTTC.

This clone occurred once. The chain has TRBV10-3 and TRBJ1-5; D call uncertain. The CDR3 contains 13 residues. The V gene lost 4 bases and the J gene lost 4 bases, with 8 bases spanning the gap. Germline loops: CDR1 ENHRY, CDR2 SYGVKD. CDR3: CAISAEFNQPQHF. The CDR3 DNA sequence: TGTGCCATCAGTGCGGAGTTTAATCAGCCCCAGCATTTT.

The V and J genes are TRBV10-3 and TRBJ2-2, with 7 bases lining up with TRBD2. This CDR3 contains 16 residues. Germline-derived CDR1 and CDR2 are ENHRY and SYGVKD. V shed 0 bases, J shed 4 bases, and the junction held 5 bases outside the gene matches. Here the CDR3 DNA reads TGTGCCATCAGTGAGTCTGCTAGCGGAGCCACCGGGGAGCTGTTTTTT. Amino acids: CAISESASGATGELFF.